The T cell receptor (beta chain) under discussion was sequenced for a study of T-cell memory formation after mild COVID-19. This clonotype was seen more than once but under ten times. Each CDR3 protein gets one entry after TCRdb re-called the 5' RACE reads with MiXCR. The repertoire includes a few hundred thousand distinct CDR3 sequences, 15% to 20% of them detected once, and under 25% sits in the top ten. This TCR came from a man between 18 and 29 years old who had mild COVID-19 (a few samples of this study predate the infection). Cell type and time point are not known. Sample: PBMCs or a T cell subset sorted from them (not recorded which).

This CDR3 reads CASSLRTPTGANVLTF. As DNA, the CDR3 is TGCGCCAGCAGCTTACGGACTCCGACTGGGGCCAACGTCCTGACTTTC. The genes are TRBV5-1 and TRBJ2-6, with D maybe TRBD2 (5 bases). CDR1 and CDR2 from the germline V gene are SGHRS and YFSETQ. The CDR3 runs 16 residues. Between the trimmed V and J ends, which lost 2 bases and 2 bases, there was a span of 11 bases.